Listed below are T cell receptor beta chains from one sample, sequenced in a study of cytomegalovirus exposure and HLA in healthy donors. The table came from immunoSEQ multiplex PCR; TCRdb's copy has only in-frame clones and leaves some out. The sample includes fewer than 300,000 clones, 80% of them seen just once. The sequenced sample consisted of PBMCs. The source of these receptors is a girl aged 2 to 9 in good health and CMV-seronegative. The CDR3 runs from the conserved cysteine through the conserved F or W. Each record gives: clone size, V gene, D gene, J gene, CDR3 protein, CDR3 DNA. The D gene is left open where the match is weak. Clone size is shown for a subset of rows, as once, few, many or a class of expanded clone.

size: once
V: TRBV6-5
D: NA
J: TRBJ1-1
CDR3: CASSYVWGRYAFF
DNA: TGTGCCAGCAGTTACGTCTGGGGGAGGTATGCTTTCTTT

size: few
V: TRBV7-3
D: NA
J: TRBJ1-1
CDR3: CASSSSALNTEAFF
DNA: TGTGCCAGCAGCTCGTCCGCGCTGAACACTGAAGCTTTCTTT

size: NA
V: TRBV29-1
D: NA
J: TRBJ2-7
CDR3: CSVEVVGEGGRGYEQYF
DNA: TGCAGCGTTGAAGTTGTGGGTGAGGGGGGGAGGGGCTACGAGCAGTACTTC

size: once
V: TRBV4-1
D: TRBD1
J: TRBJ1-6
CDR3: CASSQGVQGFSPLHF
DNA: TGCGCCAGCAGCCAAGGTGTACAGGGGTTTTCACCCCTCCACTTT

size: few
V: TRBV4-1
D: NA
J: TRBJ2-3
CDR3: CASSHSPGTSSTDTQYF
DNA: TGCGCCAGCAGCCACAGCCCCGGGACATCGAGCACAGATACGCAGTATTTT

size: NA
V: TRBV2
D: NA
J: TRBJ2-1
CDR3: CASSPREGDYNEQFF
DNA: TGTGCCAGCAGTCCTAGGGAGGGGGATTACAATGAGCAGTTCTTC

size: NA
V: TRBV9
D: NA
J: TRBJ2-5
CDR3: CASSEGGGRETQYF
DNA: TGTGCCAGCAGCGAGGGGGGGGGCCGGGAGACCCAGTACTTC

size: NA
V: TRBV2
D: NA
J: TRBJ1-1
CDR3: CASQGYAEAFF
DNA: TGTGCCAGCCAGGGATACGCTGAAGCTTTCTTT

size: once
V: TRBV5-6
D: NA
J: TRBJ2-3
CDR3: CASSENYLADTQYF
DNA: TGTGCCAGCAGCGAGAACTATCTGGCAGATACGCAGTATTTT

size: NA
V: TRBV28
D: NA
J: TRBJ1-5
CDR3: CASSFSTTVSQPQHF
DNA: TGTGCCAGCAGTTTTTCTACGACAGTAAGTCAGCCCCAGCATTTT

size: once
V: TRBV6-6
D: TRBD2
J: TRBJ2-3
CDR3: CASSYLAGALTDTQYF
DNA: TGTGCCAGCAGTTACCTAGCGGGGGCCCTCACAGATACGCAGTATTTT

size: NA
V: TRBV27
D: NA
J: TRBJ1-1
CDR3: CASIARQDTEAFF
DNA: TGTGCCAGCATTGCCCGACAGGACACTGAAGCTTTCTTT

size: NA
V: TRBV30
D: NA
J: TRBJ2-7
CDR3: CAWSVSGPYEQYF
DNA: TGTGCCTGGAGTGTGAGTGGGCCCTACGAGCAGTACTTC

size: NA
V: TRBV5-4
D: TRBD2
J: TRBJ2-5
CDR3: CASSLGRGLQETQYF
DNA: TGTGCCAGCAGCTTGGGGCGGGGGTTACAAGAGACCCAGTACTTC

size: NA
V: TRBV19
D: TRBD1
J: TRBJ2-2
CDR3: CASSRQGATGELFF
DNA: TGTGCCAGTAGTAGACAGGGGGCCACCGGGGAGCTGTTTTTT

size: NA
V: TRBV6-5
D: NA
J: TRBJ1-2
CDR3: CASSYRGSNYGYTF
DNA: TGTGCCAGCAGTTATAGGGGTTCTAACTATGGCTACACCTTC

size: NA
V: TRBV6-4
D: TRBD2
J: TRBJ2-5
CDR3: CASSIAGAGAETQYF
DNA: TGTGCTAGCAGTATAGCGGGGGCCGGGGCAGAGACCCAGTACTTC

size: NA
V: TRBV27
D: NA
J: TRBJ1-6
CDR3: CASSFGIAQVYNSPLHF
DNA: TGTGCCAGCAGTTTTGGTATAGCTCAAGTTTATAATTCACCCCTCCACTTT

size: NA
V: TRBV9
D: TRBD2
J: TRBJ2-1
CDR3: CASSVDSSGGFNEQFF
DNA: TGTGCCAGCAGCGTTGACTCTAGCGGGGGGTTCAATGAGCAGTTCTTC

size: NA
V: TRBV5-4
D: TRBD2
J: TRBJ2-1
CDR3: CASSSLAGGYNEQFF
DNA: TGTGCCAGCAGCTCCTTAGCGGGAGGGTACAATGAGCAGTTCTTC

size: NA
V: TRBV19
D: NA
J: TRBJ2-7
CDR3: CASSIKLNYEQYF
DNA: TGTGCCAGTAGTATTAAGCTTAACTACGAGCAGTACTTC

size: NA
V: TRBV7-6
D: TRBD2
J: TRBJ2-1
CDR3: CASSSPATGGHEQFF
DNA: TGTGCCAGCAGCTCCCCAGCTACGGGGGGGCATGAGCAGTTCTTC

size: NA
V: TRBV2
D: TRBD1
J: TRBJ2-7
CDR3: CASMPADRGFSEQYF
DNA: TGTGCCAGCATGCCGGCGGACAGGGGATTCAGCGAGCAGTACTTC

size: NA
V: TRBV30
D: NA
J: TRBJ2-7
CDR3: CAWSWGSLYEQYF
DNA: TGTGCCTGGTCTTGGGGCAGTCTCTACGAGCAGTACTTC

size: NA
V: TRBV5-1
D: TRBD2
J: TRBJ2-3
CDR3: CASSSGGAADTQYF
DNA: TGCGCCAGCAGCTCGGGGGGAGCGGCAGATACGCAGTATTTT

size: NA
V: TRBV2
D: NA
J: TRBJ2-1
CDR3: CASSLTVALNEQFF
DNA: TGTGCCAGCAGTCTCACAGTCGCCCTGAATGAGCAGTTCTTC

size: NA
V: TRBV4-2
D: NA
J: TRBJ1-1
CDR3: CASSQGEGRPKVGMLYDAAFF
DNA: TGTGCCAGCAGCCAGGGGGAGGGACGGCCAAAGGTGGGGATGTTATATGATGCGGCTTTCTTT

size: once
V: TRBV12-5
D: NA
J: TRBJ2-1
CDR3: CASGLVSGEGFRTHSYNEQFF
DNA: TGTGCTAGTGGTTTGGTGTCAGGGGAGGGTTTCAGGACTCACTCCTACAATGAGCAGTTCTTC

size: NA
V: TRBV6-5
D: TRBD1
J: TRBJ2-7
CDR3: CASSYRDRGAYEQYF
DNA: TGTGCCAGCAGTTACCGGGACAGGGGTGCCTACGAGCAGTACTTC

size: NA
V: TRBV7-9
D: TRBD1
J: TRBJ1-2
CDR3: CSSSFDRDGYTF
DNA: TGTTCCAGCAGCTTTGACAGGGACGGCTACACCTTC

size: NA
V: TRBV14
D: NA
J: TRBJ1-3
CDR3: CASSQALGGASSGNTIYF
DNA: TGTGCCAGCAGCCAAGCCCTCGGAGGGGCAAGCTCTGGAAACACCATATATTTT

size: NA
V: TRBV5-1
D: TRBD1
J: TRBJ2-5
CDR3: CASSLTGGRETQYF
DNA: TGCGCCAGCAGCTTAACAGGGGGCAGGGAGACCCAGTACTTC

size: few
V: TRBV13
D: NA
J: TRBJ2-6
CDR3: CASSYRGGQIGSGANVLTF
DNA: TGTGCCAGCAGCTACAGGGGAGGACAGATAGGGTCTGGGGCCAACGTCCTGACTTTC

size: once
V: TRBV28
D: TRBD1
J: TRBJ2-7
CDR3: CASSGDRPYEQYF
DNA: TGTGCCAGCAGTGGGGACAGGCCCTATGAGCAGTACTTC

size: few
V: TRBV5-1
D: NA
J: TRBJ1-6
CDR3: CASSSVAGDSPLHF
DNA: TGCGCCAGCAGCTCCGTAGCAGGGGATTCACCCCTCCACTTT

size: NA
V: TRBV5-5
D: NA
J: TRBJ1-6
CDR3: CASSVTMGNSPLHF
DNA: TGTGCCAGCAGCGTGACTATGGGGAATTCACCCCTCCACTTT

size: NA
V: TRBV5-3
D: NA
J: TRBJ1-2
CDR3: CARSLTLTGVLLNYGYTF
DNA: TGTGCCAGAAGCTTGACCTTAACAGGTGTCCTTTTAAACTATGGCTACACCTTC

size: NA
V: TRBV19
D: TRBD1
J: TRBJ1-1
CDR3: CASSIFQGDTEAFF
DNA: TGTGCCAGTAGTATATTCCAGGGGGACACTGAAGCTTTCTTT

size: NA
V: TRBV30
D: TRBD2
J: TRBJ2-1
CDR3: CACLRGGSMQFF
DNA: TGTGCCTGCCTGAGGGGCGGGAGTATGCAGTTCTTC

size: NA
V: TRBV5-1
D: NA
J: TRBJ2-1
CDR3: CASSLTRDSYNEQFF
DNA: TGCGCCAGCAGCTTGACCAGGGACTCCTACAATGAGCAGTTCTTC

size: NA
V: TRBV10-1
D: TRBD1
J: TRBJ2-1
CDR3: CASSLTGASYNEQFF
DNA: TGCGCCAGCAGCTTGACAGGGGCGTCCTACAATGAGCAGTTCTTC

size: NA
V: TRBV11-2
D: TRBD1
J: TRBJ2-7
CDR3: CASSLPGTGDYEQYF
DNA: TGTGCCAGCAGTCTCCCCGGGACAGGAGACTACGAGCAGTACTTC

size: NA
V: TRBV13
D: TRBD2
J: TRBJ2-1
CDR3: CASSLEREGRNEQFF
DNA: TGTGCCAGCAGCTTGGAGCGGGAGGGCCGCAATGAGCAGTTCTTC

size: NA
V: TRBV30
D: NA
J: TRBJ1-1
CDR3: CAWSVREGTEAFF
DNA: TGTGCCTGGAGTGTTAGGGAGGGGACTGAAGCTTTCTTT

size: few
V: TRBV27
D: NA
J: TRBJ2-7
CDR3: CASSPRQGQRLWYEQYF
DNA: TGTGCCAGCAGTCCCCGGCAGGGTCAGCGTTTATGGTACGAGCAGTACTTC

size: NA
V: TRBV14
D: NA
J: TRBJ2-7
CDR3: CASSPGIYEQYF
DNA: TGTGCCAGCAGCCCCGGGATCTACGAGCAGTACTTC

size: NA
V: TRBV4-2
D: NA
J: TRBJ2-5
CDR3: CASSQEGPGEQYF
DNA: TGTGCCAGCAGCCAAGAGGGGCCAGGGGAGCAGTACTTC

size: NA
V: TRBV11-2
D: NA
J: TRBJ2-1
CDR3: CASSLAGEQFF
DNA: TGTGCCAGCAGCTTAGCGGGTGAGCAGTTCTTC

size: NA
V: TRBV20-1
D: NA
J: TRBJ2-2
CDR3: CSAELGGELFF
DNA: TGCAGTGCTGAACTTGGCGGGGAGCTGTTTTTT

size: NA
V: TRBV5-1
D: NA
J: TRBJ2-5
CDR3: CASSLSRETQYF
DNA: TGCGCCAGCAGCTTGTCGCGAGAGACCCAGTACTTC